The rows below give T cell receptor beta chains drawn from one sample of a study of OX40 agonist ivuxolimab in advanced cancers. Clones were read by immunoSEQ multiplex PCR, and TCRdb kept only the in-frame ones, dropping some. Of approximately 80,000 clones listed, more than 70% are singletons. The source material was CD4+ or CD8+ T cells sorted from blood, sampled in a trial of the OX40 agonist ivuxolimab. Receptors originate from an adult with an advanced solid tumor such as melanoma, head and neck, liver or kidney cancer. CDR3s include the opening cysteine and the closing phenylalanine or tryptophan. The D gene is left open where the match is weak.

V: TRBV6-1; D: NA; J: TRBJ2-1; CDR3: CASSEPRNNNEQFF
V: TRBV25-1; D: TRBD1; J: TRBJ1-4; CDR3: CASRPDRGEKLFF
V: TRBV10-1; D: NA; J: TRBJ1-2; CDR3: CASSESVKGGYTF
V: TRBV19; D: NA; J: TRBJ2-1; CDR3: CASSIGPLRVHNEQFF
V: TRBV6-4; D: TRBD1; J: TRBJ2-1; CDR3: CASSKQGSSYNEQFF
V: TRBV2; D: NA; J: TRBJ1-2; CDR3: CASSDRGSSYGYTF
V: TRBV28; D: TRBD2; J: TRBJ2-4; CDR3: CASSPSGSVIRSIQYF
V: TRBV28; D: NA; J: NA; CDR3: CASSLTYEQYF
V: TRBV5-1; D: NA; J: TRBJ1-6; CDR3: CASSLSGVGNSPLHF
V: TRBV28; D: NA; J: TRBJ2-7; CDR3: CASSWTPYEQYF
V: TRBV30; D: NA; J: TRBJ1-5; CDR3: CAWSPQGQINQPQHF
V: TRBV11-3; D: NA; J: TRBJ2-2; CDR3: CASTGRGLSGELFF
V: TRBV6-1; D: NA; J: TRBJ2-1; CDR3: CASSEADSSYNEQFF
V: TRBV2; D: TRBD1; J: TRBJ1-5; CDR3: CASSENRGNQPQHF
V: TRBV6-5; D: NA; J: TRBJ1-1; CDR3: CASSYSLLGGWTEAFF
V: TRBV29-1; D: NA; J: TRBJ1-2; CDR3: CSIETGGYTF
V: TRBV2; D: NA; J: TRBJ2-7; CDR3: CASKTAMDLTF
V: TRBV29-1; D: TRBD1; J: TRBJ2-2; CDR3: CSVWTGKNTGELFF
V: TRBV27; D: NA; J: TRBJ1-1; CDR3: CASSRGTEAFF
V: TRBV10-2; D: TRBD1; J: TRBJ2-7; CDR3: CASSGDSNPPLYEQYF
V: TRBV5-1; D: NA; J: TRBJ2-3; CDR3: CASTNRADTQYF
V: TRBV6-6; D: NA; J: TRBJ1-2; CDR3: CASSDRGLLGYGYTF
V: TRBV28; D: NA; J: TRBJ1-2; CDR3: CASSRDPAGGYTF
V: TRBV6-1; D: TRBD1; J: TRBJ1-2; CDR3: CASSDRGSDYGYTF
V: TRBV5-6; D: NA; J: TRBJ2-7; CDR3: CASSLVVGHEQYF
V: TRBV7-3; D: NA; J: TRBJ2-5; CDR3: CASSYGARETQYF
V: TRBV2; D: TRBD2; J: TRBJ2-2; CDR3: CASSDWTRGDTGELFF
V: TRBV6-5; D: TRBD1; J: TRBJ1-4; CDR3: CASSYSQGSEKLFF
V: TRBV5-1; D: NA; J: TRBJ1-6; CDR3: CASTTGTLSSYNSPLHF
V: TRBV25-1; D: NA; J: TRBJ1-1; CDR3: CASSPMGGGTEAFF
V: TRBV5-1; D: TRBD1; J: TRBJ1-4; CDR3: CASSAKQGAREKLFF
V: TRBV18; D: NA; J: TRBJ2-7; CDR3: CASSHEAKFYEQYF
V: TRBV7-7; D: TRBD2; J: TRBJ2-1; CDR3: CASSQGLAGGNEQFF
V: TRBV5-1; D: NA; J: TRBJ1-4; CDR3: CASSFPGTNEKLFF
V: TRBV10-1; D: NA; J: TRBJ1-1; CDR3: CASSFASNTEAFF
V: TRBV5-1; D: NA; J: TRBJ2-1; CDR3: CASSSSPVLANEQFF
V: TRBV7-2; D: TRBD1; J: TRBJ1-6; CDR3: CASSFQDRVPLHF
V: TRBV6-1; D: NA; J: TRBJ1-4; CDR3: CASTPDGATNEKLFF
V: TRBV2; D: TRBD2; J: TRBJ2-1; CDR3: CASRDLAGGPEQFF
V: TRBV5-1; D: NA; J: TRBJ1-1; CDR3: CASSSGQGNAEAFF
V: TRBV6-5; D: NA; J: TRBJ2-2; CDR3: CASSYLTGELFF
V: TRBV27; D: NA; J: TRBJ2-3; CDR3: CASSSIAILTGTDTQYF
V: TRBV15; D: NA; J: TRBJ1-4; CDR3: CATSDLATNEKLFF
V: TRBV5-4; D: NA; J: TRBJ2-7; CDR3: CASAFGATGPYEQYF
V: TRBV5-1; D: TRBD1; J: TRBJ1-6; CDR3: CASSLGTVGSPLHF
V: TRBV5-4; D: NA; J: TRBJ2-2; CDR3: CASRDRTANTGELFF
V: TRBV19; D: NA; J: TRBJ2-5; CDR3: CASSSRGRRETQYF
V: TRBV15; D: NA; J: TRBJ2-7; CDR3: CATSRDSVLGSYEQYF